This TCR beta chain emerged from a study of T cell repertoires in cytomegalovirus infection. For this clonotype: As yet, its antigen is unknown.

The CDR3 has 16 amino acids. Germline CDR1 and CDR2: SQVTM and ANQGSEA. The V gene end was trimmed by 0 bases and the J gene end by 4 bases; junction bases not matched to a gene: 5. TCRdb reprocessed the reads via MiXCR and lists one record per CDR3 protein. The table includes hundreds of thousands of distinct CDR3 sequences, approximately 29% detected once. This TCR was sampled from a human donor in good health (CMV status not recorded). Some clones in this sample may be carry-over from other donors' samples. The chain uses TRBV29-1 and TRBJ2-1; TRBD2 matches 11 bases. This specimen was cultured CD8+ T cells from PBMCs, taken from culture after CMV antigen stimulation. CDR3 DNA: TGCAGCGTTGAAGATCCCAGACTAGCGGGGTACAATGAGCAGTTCTTC. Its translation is CSVEDPRLAGYNEQFF.